The next 31 T cell receptor beta chains were all read from a single sample in a study of blood T cell repertoires in COVID-19 (dated by TCRdb to 2018 to 2020). Libraries were constructed by the immunoSEQ multiplex PCR assay. TCRdb re-hosts the immuneACCESS table, in-frame sequences only. Its copies lack some clones; in the studies checked, an unresolved V gene accounts for under half of them, and the cause for the rest is not known. The sample includes some 220,000 clones, with roughly four fifths observed a single time. The ten largest account for about 1.3% of the sample. Sequencing was performed on PBMCs or T cells enriched from blood (not recorded which). These receptors were taken from a middle-aged woman with acute COVID-19.

The chain couples TRBV7-7 to TRBJ2-7; D is perhaps TRBD1 (5 bases). In germline, CDR1 is SSHAT, CDR2 FNYEAQ (reference sequence). The germline V and J ends were trimmed by 1 base and 2 bases, with 9 bases remaining between them. This CDR3 spans 14 amino acids. This CDR3 is CASSLGTGAYEQYF. The CDR3 DNA reads TGTGCCAGCAGCTTAGGAACAGGAGCCTACGAGCAGTACTTC.

This chain joins TRBV5-8 and TRBJ2-7; the match to TRBD1 covers 10 bases. The V segment lost 7 bases and the J segment 4 bases; nucleotides outside the gene matches: 5. CDR3 length equals 13 residues. Germline values: CDR1 SGHTS, CDR2 YDEGEE. The CDR3 protein is CASRRDRGYEQYF. The CDR3 nucleotides are TGTGCCAGCCGGAGGGACAGGGGTTACGAGCAGTACTTC.

The chain has TRBV29-1 and TRBJ2-7; 9 bases are shared with TRBD1. Germline CDR1 reads SQVTM; CDR2 reads ANQGSEA. Trimming at V came to 5 bases and at J to 3 bases, leaving 14 bases not matched to a gene. This CDR3 spans 16 amino acids. CDR3 region: CSVTLRSGTGLYEQYF. The CDR3 region has the DNA TGCAGCGTTACCCTAAGGTCGGGGACAGGGCTCTACGAGCAGTACTTC.

J is TRBJ2-3 and V is TRBV7-2; 7 bases are shared with TRBD2. Trimming took 2 bases from V and 1 from J; bases not matched to a gene: 3. The CDR3 has 15 residues. Germline V gene lookup returns CDR1 SGHTA and CDR2 FQGNSA. The CDR3 is CASSLILAGTDTQYF. CDR3 coding DNA: TGTGCCAGCAGCTTAATTCTAGCGGGCACAGATACGCAGTATTTT.

There are a few counts of this clone. V is TRBV4-2 and J is TRBJ1-2; D is uncertain. V was pared by 0 bases and J by 4 bases, with 15 bases between. Germline CDR1 reads LGHNA; CDR2 reads YNFKEQ. The CDR3 has 16 amino acids. The CDR3 sequence is CASSQESRSLSYGYTF. In DNA, the CDR3 is TGTGCCAGCAGCCAAGAGTCTAGGAGCCTGAGCTATGGCTACACCTTC.

The chain has TRBV7-2 and TRBJ2-7; 8 nucleotides match TRBD2. This CDR3 is built from 14 residues. Germline CDR1 is SGHTA and CDR2 is FQGNSA. Losses at the gene ends were 6 bases for V and 0 bases for J; bases not matched to a gene: 4. Here the CDR3 reads CASSRSGASYEQYF. CDR3 bases: TGTGCCAGCAGTCGTAGCGGGGCCTCCTACGAGCAGTACTTC.

The chain combines TRBV19 with TRBJ2-1; 12 bases line up with TRBD2. The V gene end was trimmed by 4 bases and the J gene end by 8 bases; junction bases not matched to a gene: 9. The length of the CDR3 is 16 residues. CDR1 LNHDA and CDR2 SQIVND come from the germline V gene (reference sequence). The CDR3: CASSKPTSGSQYEQFF. The CDR3 bases are TGTGCCAGTAGTAAACCGACTAGCGGGAGTCAGTATGAGCAGTTCTTC. The whole variable domain, filled in from reference TRBV19 and TRBJ2-1, reads DGGITQSPKYLFRKEGQNVTLSCEQNLNHDAMYWYRQDPGQGLRLIYYSQIVNDFQKGDIAEGYSVSREKKESFPLTVTSAQKNPTAFYLCASSKPTSGSQYEQFFGPGTRLTVL.

The chain combines TRBV6-1 with TRBJ2-3, with TRBD2 as a possible D gene (6 bases). The germline gives CDR1 MNHNS, CDR2 SASEGT. Trimming took off 2 bases at V and 4 bases at J, with 13 bases between the two ends. This CDR3 is 15 amino acids long. The chain's CDR3 is CASSERGGNADTQYF. CDR3 nucleotides: TGTGCCAGCAGTGAAAGGGGCGGGAACGCAGATACGCAGTATTTT.

The chain combines TRBV7-9 with TRBJ2-5; the D is unclear. The V gene's germline CDR1 is SEHNR and CDR2 FQNEAQ (reference sequence). The CDR3 runs to 15 residues. V shed 5 bases and J shed 2 bases, with 15 bases lying between them. CDR3 in amino acids: CASSPVSGSQETQYF. The CDR3 nucleotides are TGTGCCAGCAGCCCAGTATCCGGGTCACAAGAGACCCAGTACTTC.

This chain connects TRBV27 to TRBJ1-2, with a tentative D call TRBD1 (5 bases). The CDR3 loop spans 15 amino acids. CDR1 and CDR2 (germline): MNHEY, SMNVEV (reference sequence). Trimming removed 6 bases from V and 3 bases from J, with 17 bases in between. DNA for the CDR3: TGTGCCAGCAGAGGGACCCCGGCGGGGGACTATGGCTACACCTTC. The encoded protein is CASRGTPAGDYGYTF.

This sequence joins TRBV14 and TRBJ1-2; D uncertain. Between the trimmed V and J ends, which lost 0 bases and 8 bases, there was a span of 16 bases. Germline lookup yields CDR1 SGHDN and CDR2 FVKESK. This CDR3 has 15 amino acids. The CDR3 coding sequence is TGTGCCAGCAGCCAAGAGAAACTGCCGCCATGGGGCTACACCTTC. Translated: CASSQEKLPPWGYTF.

The chain recombines TRBV6-6 with TRBJ2-5; 10 bases agree with TRBD2. This CDR3 spans 16 amino acids. V lost 2 bases and J lost 3; bases outside the gene matches: 6. Germline V gene sequence: CDR1 MNHNY, CDR2 SVGAGI (reference sequence). The DNA for the CDR3 is TGTGCCAGCAGTTACCAAGCGGGAGGGGGGAAAGAGACCCAGTACTTC. Protein product: CASSYQAGGGKETQYF.

The chain has TRBV10-1 and TRBJ1-2; TRBD1 matches 12 bases. The V gene's germline CDR1 is WNHNN and CDR2 SYGVQD (reference sequence). This CDR3 spans 18 amino acids. With V trimmed by 2 bases and J by 1 base, 8 bases remained unmatched. CDR3 sequence (DNA): TGCGCCAGCAGTGAGCCGGGACAGGGGGCAGTAATTAACTATGGCTACACCTTC. Its protein is CASSEPGQGAVINYGYTF.

The CDR3 DNA reads TGTGCCAGTAGTCTCGCACAGGGCCCAGATACGCAGTATTTT. Amino acids: CASSLAQGPDTQYF. V gene TRBV19 combines with J gene TRBJ2-3; perhaps TRBD1 as D (6 bases). The CDR3 is 14 residues long. Germline assignment: CDR1 LNHDA and CDR2 SQIVND (reference sequence). The V gene lost 5 bases and the J gene lost 4 bases, with 13 bases spanning the gap.

This clone was picked up many times. The chain recombines TRBV25-1 with TRBJ1-2; D might be TRBD1 (5 bases). Germline V gene sequence: CDR1 MGHDK, CDR2 SYGVNS. Trimming removed 4 bases from V and 4 bases from J, with 13 bases in between. The length of the CDR3 is 14 residues. The CDR3 is CASSGYPGPYGYTF. DNA for the CDR3: TGTGCCAGCAGTGGTTACCCAGGGCCCTATGGCTACACCTTC.

This clone was detected only once. This sequence joins TRBV5-1 and TRBJ2-3; D is perhaps TRBD2 (6 bases). The CDR3 extends over 13 amino acids. Germline CDR1 and CDR2: SGHRS and YFSETQ. V gave up 0 bases and J gave up 6 bases, with 8 bases separating them. In nucleotides, the CDR3 is TGCGCCAGCAGCTTGGGGACTATGGATACGCAGTATTTT. Translation gives CASSLGTMDTQYF.

CDR3 amino acids: CASSAGPRRTDTQYF. Written as DNA, the CDR3 is TGTGCCAGCAGCGCGGGACCAAGGCGCACAGATACGCAGTATTTT. V usage is TRBV7-8 and J usage is TRBJ2-3; perhaps TRBD2 as D (6 bases). CDR1 and CDR2 (germline): SGHVS, FQNEAQ. Trimming left V 5 bases short and J 1 base short, with 13 bases between. This CDR3 region has 15 residues.

The chain couples TRBV28 to TRBJ1-6; 7 bases are a match to TRBD1. This CDR3 comprises 15 residues. V was pared by 6 bases and J by 11 bases, with 13 bases of the junction left unmatched. Germline V CDR1 and CDR2: MDHEN, SYDVKM. DNA of the CDR3: TGTGCCAGCAGCTCCATCAGGGGGTCGGAGGCACCCCTCCACTTT. It translates to CASSSIRGSEAPLHF.

The gene calls are TRBV5-1 and TRBJ1-3; 7 nucleotides line up with TRBD1. Trimming took 1 base from V and 1 from J; bases not matched to a gene: 11. CDR3 length: 18 amino acids. Germline-derived CDR1 and CDR2 are SGHRS and YFSETQ. CDR3 region: CASSLKRRDSPSGNTIYF. The CDR3 coding sequence is TGCGCCAGCAGCTTGAAACGGCGGGACAGTCCATCTGGAAACACCATATATTTT. The variable domain in full, completed from reference TRBV5-1 and TRBJ1-3, reads KAGVTQTPRYLIKTRGQQVTLSCSPISGHRSVSWYQQTPGQGLQFLFEYFSETQRNKGNFPGRFSGRQFSNSRSEMNVSTLELGDSALYLCASSLKRRDSPSGNTIYFGEGSWLTVV.

J is TRBJ1-3 and V is TRBV28, with a tentative D call TRBD1 (6 bases). Per germline, CDR1 MDHEN and CDR2 SYDVKM. The CDR3 runs 14 residues. Trimming cost V 6 bases and J 1 base, with 10 bases left between them. This CDR3 reads CASRGGGSGNTIYF. In DNA form, the CDR3 reads TGTGCCAGCAGGGGAGGGGGGTCTGGAAACACCATATATTTT. Full variable domain (remainder filled in from reference TRBV28 and TRBJ1-3): DVKVTQSSRYLVKRTGEKVFLECVQDMDHENMFWYRQDPGLGLRLIYFSYDVKMKEKGDIPEGYSVSREKKERFSLILESASTNQTSMYLCASRGGGSGNTIYFGEGSWLTVV.

The chain employs TRBV28 and TRBJ1-2; no clear D gene. V lost 2 bases to trimming and J lost 0 bases, with 7 bases between them. CDR1 is MDHEN and CDR2 is SYDVKM in the germline V gene. The CDR3 spans 14 residues. The CDR3 region has the DNA TGTGCCAGCAGTTTAGTGGAGCCTAACTATGGCTACACCTTC. Protein sequence: CASSLVEPNYGYTF.

The chain recombines TRBV10-2 with TRBJ1-1, with unresolved D. Per the germline V gene, CDR1 is WSHSY and CDR2 is SAAADI. Trimming took 0 bases from V and 1 from J, leaving 6 bases between them. This CDR3 is 14 amino acids long. CDR3 DNA sequence: TGCGCCAGCAGTGAGTCGGAGGGGAACACTGAAGCTTTCTTT. Amino acid sequence: CASSESEGNTEAFF.

This clone showed up just once. This rearrangement joins TRBV7-2 to TRBJ1-6, with 11 bases matching TRBD1. CDR3 size: 14 residues. Germline CDR1 SGHTA, CDR2 FQGNSA. V lost 4 bases, J lost 8 bases, and 1 base stayed unmatched. The CDR3 reads CASSSGQGDSPLHF. The CDR3 coding sequence is TGTGCCAGCAGCTCGGGACAGGGGGATTCACCCCTCCACTTT. The whole variable domain, filled in from reference TRBV7-2 and TRBJ1-6, reads GAGVSQSPSNKVTEKGKDVELRCDPISGHTALYWYRQSLGQGLEFLIYFQGNSAPDKSGLPSDRFSAERTGGSVSTLTIQRTQQEDSAVYLCASSSGQGDSPLHFGNGTRLTVT.

The gene calls are TRBV18 and TRBJ2-3; a possible D gene is TRBD1 (6 bases). The length of the CDR3 is 18 residues. The V gene lost 3 bases and the J gene lost 2 bases, with 21 bases spanning the gap. The germline V gene has CDR1 KGHSH and CDR2 LQKENI. CDR3: CASSPGQRGYTHTDTQYF. CDR3 coding DNA: TGTGCCAGCTCACCCGGCCAGAGGGGGTACACCCACACAGATACGCAGTATTTT.

The rearrangement joins TRBV7-9 to TRBJ1-2; D remains ambiguous. Trimming shortened V by 5 bases and J by 0 bases, and 13 bases separated the two germline ends. The CDR3 covers 15 residues. Looked up from germline, CDR1 is SEHNR and CDR2 is FQNEAQ (reference sequence). The CDR3 region is CASSPREVTNYGYTF. The CDR3 bases are TGTGCCAGCAGCCCCCGGGAAGTCACTAACTATGGCTACACCTTC.

V usage is TRBV6-2 or TRBV6-3 and J usage is TRBJ2-7; TRBD1 agrees at 8 bases. After removal of 2 bases from V and 3 bases from J, the junction contained 9 bases not matched to a gene. Germline CDR1 reads MNHEY; CDR2 reads SVGEGT. The CDR3 loop spans 16 amino acids. The CDR3 reads CASSYPRGPRDYEQYF. In DNA form, the CDR3 reads TGTGCCAGCAGTTACCCCAGGGGGCCCAGAGACTACGAGCAGTACTTC.

V gene TRBV4-2 combines with J gene TRBJ2-7; TRBD2 aligns across 10 bases. The CDR3 totals 15 residues. J gave up 2 bases and V 1 base, and 2 bases lay outside the gene matches. Germline lookup yields CDR1 LGHNA and CDR2 YNFKEQ. The CDR3 DNA reads TGTGCCAGCAGCCAAGGACTAGCGGGTACCTACGAGCAGTACTTC. This codes for CASSQGLAGTYEQYF.

V gene TRBV6-5 combines with J gene TRBJ2-5, with TRBD1 matching 7 bases. V gave up 6 bases and J gave up 4 bases; unmatched junction bases: 8. Germline lookup yields CDR1 MNHEY and CDR2 SVGAGI. The CDR3 runs 14 residues. In nucleotides, the CDR3 is TGTGCCAGCAGGCTGGGACAGATGAGAGAGACCCAGTACTTC. Protein product: CASRLGQMRETQYF.

This chain connects TRBV3-1 (or the pseudogene TRBV3-2) to TRBJ1-4; TRBD1 is a possible D gene (5 bases). This CDR3 comprises 14 residues. The germline gives CDR1 LGHDT, CDR2 YNNKEL (reference sequence). V lost 1 base to trimming and J lost 6 bases, with 9 bases between them. CDR3 amino acids: CASSQAGRDEKLFF. CDR3 sequence (DNA): TGTGCCAGCAGCCAAGCAGGGAGGGATGAAAAACTGTTTTTT.

This rearrangement joins TRBV6-2 or TRBV6-3 to TRBJ1-1; TRBD1 agrees at 8 bases. The CDR3 has 15 amino acids. V lost 5 bases and J lost 8; bases outside the gene matches: 13. Per germline, CDR1 MNHEY and CDR2 SVGEGT. The CDR3 DNA follows: TGTGCCAGCAGTCCCCTCCGGACAGGGAGTGGAGAAGCTTTCTTT. It translates to CASSPLRTGSGEAFF.

J is TRBJ1-4 and V is TRBV4-2; D is undetermined. Trimming shortened V by 2 bases and J by 3 bases, and 16 bases separated the two germline ends. The CDR3 extends over 17 amino acids. Germline V lookup: CDR1 LGHNA, CDR2 YNFKEQ. The chain's CDR3 is CASSQSGTGIPNEKLFF. CDR3 nucleotides: TGTGCCAGCAGCCAAAGCGGTACCGGGATCCCTAATGAAAAACTGTTTTTT.